This TCR beta chain was obtained from a study of long-term antiretroviral therapy in people with HIV. A remark on this clone: Its antigen is unidentified.

An immunoSEQ assay, version v3.0, was performed at survey level. The assay was immunoSEQ multiplex PCR, and TCRdb's table has in-frame clones only and misses some. The data contain about 33,000 clones, 95% to 98% of them singletons. Germline-derived CDR1 and CDR2 are SEHNR and FQNEAQ (reference sequence). V was pared by 2 bases and J by 1 base, with 11 bases between. The CDR3 sequence is 15 residues long. Study observations and caveats: Pre-ART-expanded clones dominated the repertoire at all time points.

Sequences were derived from unsorted PBMCs, sampled 6.9 years after starting antiretroviral therapy. The chain joins TRBV7-9 to TRBJ1-1; D ambiguous. The source of this sequence is a man aged 25 to 45 with HIV. The DNA of the CDR3 is TGTGCCAGCAGCTTACTGCCAGGTGGGAACACTGAAGCTTTCTTT. Protein: CASSLLPGGNTEAFF.